Listed here are 28 T cell receptor beta chains from one sample, sequenced in a study of blood T cells in healthy people across ages. It was with a sample-barcoded 5' primer and a J-beta primer mix that a second PCR of about 6 to 12 cycles was run. Via MiXCR, TCRdb re-called the 5' RACE reads, giving one row per CDR3 protein. The sample contains about 970,000 distinct CDR3 sequences, 51% of which appear only once. The sequenced sample was blood. The receptor set was obtained from a woman aged 60-75 years in good health.

The V and J genes are TRBV3-1 and TRBJ2-5, with D perhaps TRBD2 (5 bases). With 7 bases removed from V and 4 bases from J, the gap between germline ends came to 19 bases. Germline V gene sequence: CDR1 LGHDT, CDR2 YNNKEL (reference sequence). This CDR3 region has 15 residues. For the CDR3, the DNA is TGTGCCAGCAATTTAGGGCTAGCTGCCAGAGAGACCCAGTACTTC. Residues: CASNLGLAARETQYF.

The V call is TRBV25-1, the J call TRBJ2-4; 7 bases agree with TRBD2. The J call is uncertain, as TRBJ2-7 better fits the DNA end. This CDR3 is built from 15 residues. Germline V gives CDR1 MGHDK, CDR2 SYGVNS. For the CDR3, the DNA is TGTGCCAGCAGCGACCTAGCGGCAAACTCCTACGAGCAGTACTTC. It encodes CASSDLAANSYEQYF.

The V gene is TRBV25-1, the J gene TRBJ1-4, with no clear D. Germline CDR1 and CDR2: MGHDK and SYGVNS. The CDR3 totals 13 residues. V lost 2 bases and J lost 4, with 5 bases in between. The CDR3 loop reads CASSERFNEKLFF. DNA of the CDR3: TGTGCCAGCAGTGAACGTTTTAATGAAAAACTGTTTTTT.

Notes on this clonotype: The junction differs from germline at one of its ends, possibly a read error. The chain employs TRBV6-2 or TRBV6-3 and TRBJ2-3; no definite D call. The germline CDR1 and CDR2 sequences are MNHEY and SVGEGT. This CDR3 has 13 residues. DNA of the CDR3: TGTGCTAGCAATCTCCGGGTGACAGATACGCAGTATTTT. This sequence encodes CASNLRVTDTQYF.

This clonotype was detected only a few times. The chain joins TRBV2 to TRBJ2-3, with TRBD2 matching over 9 bases. The CDR3 loop spans 14 amino acids. Germline assignment: CDR1 SNHLY and CDR2 FYNNEI. The ends lost 7 bases at V and 5 bases at J; junction bases unmatched: 7. The CDR3 nucleotides read TGTGCCAGCACCATAGCGGGAGTGGGAGATACGCAGTATTTT. Translation gives CASTIAGVGDTQYF.

The rearrangement joins TRBV28 to TRBJ2-5; 8 bases match TRBD2. The germline CDR1 and CDR2 sequences are MDHEN and SYDVKM. V was pared by 2 bases and J by 2 bases, with 7 bases of the junction left unmatched. The CDR3 contains 16 residues. The chain's CDR3 is CASSLIGRGGQETQYF. Written as DNA, the CDR3 is TGTGCCAGCAGTTTAATCGGGAGGGGTGGGCAAGAGACCCAGTACTTC.

This chain connects TRBV10-3 to TRBJ1-1, with 7 bases matching TRBD1. This CDR3 region has 13 residues. Losses at the gene ends were 7 bases for V and 3 bases for J; bases not matched to a gene: 5. Germline loops: CDR1 ENHRY, CDR2 SYGVKD. The CDR3 DNA follows: TGTGCCATCACCCAAGACAGGGACACTGAAGCTTTCTTT. As protein: CAITQDRDTEAFF.

This clonotype was seen a few times. This sequence joins TRBV7-2 and TRBJ1-2; possibly TRBD1 for D (6 bases). This CDR3 has 14 residues. V was trimmed by 5 bases and J by 4 bases, leaving 14 bases between them. Germline V gives CDR1 SGHTA, CDR2 FQGNSA. CDR3 DNA sequence: TGTGCCAGCAGCCCGGGCGGACAGCCCTATGGCTACACCTTC. This translates into CASSPGGQPYGYTF.

The table lists this clonotype with a few counts. The chain recombines TRBV4-1 with TRBJ2-3; D gene ambiguous. V was cut by 1 base and J by 6 bases, with 11 bases left in between. Germline CDR1 reads MGHRA; CDR2 reads YSYEKL. CDR3 length: 14 residues. The CDR3 loop reads CASSQARRDDTQYF. CDR3 coding DNA: TGCGCCAGCAGCCAAGCAAGGAGAGATGATACGCAGTATTTT.

A few counts support this clonotype. The genes are TRBV5-1 and TRBJ2-3; 7 bases are shared with TRBD1. The CDR3 covers 15 residues. V shed 5 bases, J shed 0 bases, and the junction held 6 bases outside the gene matches. Looked up from germline, CDR1 is SGHRS and CDR2 is YFSETQ. The CDR3 nucleotides are TGCGCCAGCAGACGAACAGGGGATAGCACAGATACGCAGTATTTT. Amino acid sequence: CASRRTGDSTDTQYF.

The chain recombines TRBV12-3 or TRBV12-4 with TRBJ1-2; TRBD1 aligns across 7 bases. The CDR3 runs 13 residues. Germline trimming cut 4 bases from V and 7 bases from J; bases unmatched to any gene: 6. CDR3 nucleotides: TGTGCCAGCAGTTCAGGGGGAGAAGGTGGCTACACCTTC. Protein sequence: CASSSGGEGGYTF.

V is TRBV15 and J is TRBJ1-5; no clear D gene. The germline CDR1 and CDR2 sequences are LNHNV and YYDKDF (reference sequence). This CDR3 has 15 amino acids. V shed 4 bases and J shed 3 bases, with 13 bases lying between them. The CDR3 sequence: CATSNGNRHNQPQHF. DNA of the CDR3: TGTGCCACCAGCAATGGGAACAGACACAATCAGCCCCAGCATTTT. Drawing the rest from reference TRBV15 and TRBJ1-5, the complete variable domain is DAMVIQNPRYQVTQFGKPVTLSCSQTLNHNVMYWYQQKSSQAPKLLFHYYDKDFNNEADTPDNFQSRRPNTSFCFLDIRSPGLGDTAMYLCATSNGNRHNQPQHFGDGTRLSIL.

The rearrangement uses TRBV7-2 and TRBJ2-3; D not resolved. CDR3 length: 13 residues. V shed 5 bases and J shed 6 bases, with 12 bases lying between them. Germline V gene data show CDR1 as SGHTA and CDR2 as FQGNSA. The CDR3 protein is CASSAPAIDTQYF. The CDR3 DNA follows: TGTGCCAGCAGCGCGCCGGCTATCGATACGCAGTATTTT.

The chain uses TRBV7-9 and TRBJ1-4; D ambiguous. The CDR3 runs to 17 residues. V was trimmed by 5 bases and J by 7 bases, leaving 23 bases between them. The V gene's germline CDR1 is SEHNR and CDR2 FQNEAQ (reference sequence). CDR3 loop: CASSEDFWSPAGEKLFF. The DNA of the CDR3 is TGTGCCAGCAGCGAGGATTTTTGGTCCCCGGCGGGTGAAAAACTGTTTTTT.

This clonotype showed up just a few times. As DNA, the CDR3 is TGTGCCAGCAGTTTAAGCCCCCGGCAGGGTCACGAGCAGTACTTC. Translated: CASSLSPRQGHEQYF. The chain couples TRBV28 to TRBJ2-7, with D maybe TRBD1 (5 bases). Germline V CDR1 and CDR2: MDHEN, SYDVKM. The CDR3 length is 15 residues. Trimming removed 2 bases at V and 5 bases at J, with 16 bases between.

This clonotype was detected a few times. V gene TRBV6-2 or TRBV6-3 combines with J gene TRBJ2-3, with D possibly matching TRBD2 (5 bases). Trimming stripped 5 bases from V and 9 bases from J, with 15 bases between. There are 13 residues in the CDR3. Germline lookup yields CDR1 MNHEY and CDR2 SVGEGT. CDR3 in DNA: TGTGCCAGCAGTCTTATAGCGAGCCCAACGCAGTATTTT. As protein: CASSLIASPTQYF.

This clonotype has a handful of counts. V and J are TRBV15 and TRBJ2-3, with unresolved D. From germline, CDR1 is LNHNV and CDR2 YYDKDF (reference sequence). Trimming took 3 bases from V and 3 from J, leaving 4 bases between them. The CDR3 spans 12 residues. The CDR3 loop is CATSSTTDTQYF. The CDR3 DNA reads TGTGCCACCAGCAGTACTACAGATACGCAGTATTTT.

This sequence joins TRBV6-5 and TRBJ2-1, with D uncertain. Matching the DNA end better, TRBJ2-7 makes the J call doubtful. Germline V gene data show CDR1 as MNHEY and CDR2 as SVGAGI. The CDR3 contains 10 residues. CDR3 DNA sequence: TGTGCCACTGGATACAATGAGCAGTACTTC. It translates to CATGYNEQYF.

The chain has TRBV20-1 and TRBJ2-5; 8 bases line up with TRBD2. The CDR3 is 14 amino acids. The ends lost 5 bases at V and 4 bases at J; junction bases unmatched: 9. CDR1 is DFQATT, CDR2 SNEGSKA, per germline (reference sequence). CDR3 DNA: TGCAGTGCTCACCCGGGGGGGACTCCAGAGACCCAGTACTTC. Translation: CSAHPGGTPETQYF.

The genes are TRBV3-1 and TRBJ2-3; D ambiguous. The CDR3 extends over 14 amino acids. Germline assignment: CDR1 LGHDT and CDR2 YNNKEL (reference sequence). Trimming removed 0 bases from V and 2 bases from J, with 6 bases in between. The DNA of the CDR3 is TGTGCCAGCAGCCAAGAGGCCTACACAGATACGCAGTATTTT. Amino acid sequence: CASSQEAYTDTQYF.

The chain links TRBV6-5 to TRBJ2-1; 8 positions match TRBD2. Gene TRBJ2-7 matches the end of the DNA better, so the J call may be wrong. CDR3 length: 16 amino acids. The germline V gene has CDR1 MNHEY and CDR2 SVGAGI. The CDR3 nucleotides read TGTGCCAGCAGTCCTGTGGTAAGCGGGAGTGTCAATGAGCAGTACTTC. It yields the protein CASSPVVSGSVNEQYF.

This clonotype was picked up many times. The V gene is TRBV29-1, the J gene TRBJ2-7; D gene unclear. Germline CDR1 and CDR2: SQVTM and ANQGSEA. The CDR3 totals 11 residues. V shed 5 bases and J shed 4 bases, with 9 bases lying between them. The chain's CDR3 is CSVRTGYEQYF. In DNA form, the CDR3 reads TGCAGCGTTCGAACTGGTTACGAGCAGTACTTC.

The count of this clonotype is one. This chain joins TRBV3-1 and TRBJ2-1; 7 nucleotides agree with TRBD2. Trimming removed 0 bases from V and 1 base from J; junction bases left unmatched: 3. Germline V gene data show CDR1 as LGHDT and CDR2 as YNNKEL (reference sequence). The CDR3 has 16 residues. The CDR3 sequence is CASSQDLSGSYNEQFF. CDR3 in DNA: TGTGCCAGCAGCCAAGATCTTAGCGGGTCCTACAATGAGCAGTTCTTC.

This clonotype came up many times. The V call is TRBV28, the J call TRBJ1-2; D is ambiguous. V dropped 3 bases and J dropped 3 bases, with 8 bases sitting between them. The germline V gene has CDR1 MDHEN and CDR2 SYDVKM. There are 13 residues in the CDR3. CDR3 residues: CASSLLGYYGYTF. The CDR3 nucleotides are TGTGCCAGCAGTTTGCTCGGATACTATGGCTACACCTTC.

This clonotype has just one count. The rearrangement joins TRBV12-3 or TRBV12-4 to TRBJ1-6; unclear D gene. This CDR3 is 15 amino acids long. V was cut by 2 bases and J by 10 bases, with 15 bases left in between. This CDR3 reads CASSLHGDGGSPLHF. The CDR3 coding sequence is TGTGCCAGCAGTTTACACGGAGACGGAGGGTCACCCCTCCACTTT.

CDR3 loop: CASSADGRATGELFF. In DNA, the CDR3 is TGTGCCAGCAGCGCCGACGGGAGGGCCACCGGGGAGCTGTTTTTT. The chain joins TRBV7-3 to TRBJ2-2, with 8 nucleotides matching TRBD2. This CDR3 has 15 residues. V shed 5 bases, J shed 4 bases, and the junction held 6 bases outside the gene matches. Germline CDR1 SGHTA, CDR2 FQGTGA.

This clonotype was counted only a few times. This chain joins TRBV25-1 and TRBJ2-5; D gene uncertain. The CDR3 contains 16 residues. Trimming shortened V by 4 bases and J by 3 bases, and 18 bases separated the two germline ends. CDR1 MGHDK and CDR2 SYGVNS come from the germline V gene. DNA for the CDR3: TGTGCCAGCAGTGCCCACCGGGCACGAAGTGAAGAGACCCAGTACTTC. This sequence encodes CASSAHRARSEETQYF.

This clonotype has more than one count but fewer than ten. The chain uses TRBV24-1 and TRBJ2-7, with TRBD2 matching 8 bases. V lost 2 bases, J lost 7 bases, and 15 bases stayed unmatched. Germline assignment: CDR1 KGHDR and CDR2 SFDVKD. The CDR3 totals 17 residues. The CDR3 nucleotides are TGTGCCACCAGTGATTCTGGGGGACTAGGAAGTCAGAATGAGCAGTACTTC. This encodes CATSDSGGLGSQNEQYF.